A selection of T cell receptor beta chains follows, all from one sample in a study of blood T cell repertoires in COVID-19. Only in-frame clones appear in the TCRdb table, and some are missing; sequencing was by immunoSEQ multiplex PCR. The sample holds 200,000 or so clones; roughly nine tenths are singletons and the top ten take roughly 3.7%. The sequencing input was PBMCs or T cells enriched from blood (not recorded which). The receptors come from a woman younger than 30 in a cohort exposed to, infected with or recovered from COVID-19 (not recorded which). Each CDR3 is given with its conserved first and last residue. A D gene is named only where the DNA matches it firmly. Where a row states a size, it is once, few, many or the class of an expanded clone; other rows omit it.

v_gene: TRBV2
abundance: .
j_gene: TRBJ1-6
d_gene: .
CDR3aa: CASSDSEDSPLHF
CDR3nt: TGTGCCAGCAGCGACAGTGAAGATTCACCCCTCCACTTT

v_gene: TRBV2
abundance: .
j_gene: TRBJ1-6
d_gene: TRBD1
CDR3aa: CASSARDRVSSPLHF
CDR3nt: TGTGCCAGCAGTGCGAGAGACAGGGTCAGTTCACCCCTCCACTTT

v_gene: TRBV5-1
abundance: .
j_gene: TRBJ2-5
d_gene: TRBD2
CDR3aa: CASSLDLAGEGETQYF
CDR3nt: TGCGCCAGCAGCTTGGACTTAGCGGGAGAGGGGGAGACCCAGTACTTC

v_gene: TRBV29-1
abundance: .
j_gene: TRBJ1-1
d_gene: .
CDR3aa: CSVEDHGGIGEAFF
CDR3nt: TGCAGCGTTGAAGATCATGGAGGGATAGGTGAAGCTTTCTTT

v_gene: TRBV10-3
abundance: .
j_gene: TRBJ2-3
d_gene: .
CDR3aa: CAITDGSTDTQYF
CDR3nt: TGTGCCATCACAGACGGGAGCACAGATACGCAGTATTTT

v_gene: TRBV30
abundance: .
j_gene: TRBJ2-2
d_gene: .
CDR3aa: CAWALPGELFF
CDR3nt: TGTGCCTGGGCCCTCCCCGGGGAGCTGTTTTTT

v_gene: TRBV10-3
abundance: .
j_gene: TRBJ1-5
d_gene: TRBD1
CDR3aa: CAISYTGGGDQPQHF
CDR3nt: TGTGCCATCAGTTACACAGGGGGCGGGGATCAGCCCCAGCATTTT

v_gene: TRBV5-1
abundance: .
j_gene: TRBJ2-1
d_gene: .
CDR3aa: CASSLDQGNNEQFF
CDR3nt: TGCGCCAGCAGCTTGGACCAGGGTAATAATGAGCAGTTCTTC

v_gene: TRBV10-3
abundance: .
j_gene: TRBJ1-2
d_gene: TRBD1
CDR3aa: CAIKPTDRGHGYTF
CDR3nt: TGTGCCATCAAACCCACTGACAGGGGTCACGGCTACACCTTC

v_gene: TRBV25-1
abundance: few
j_gene: TRBJ2-2
d_gene: .
CDR3aa: CASSTRGGNTGELFF
CDR3nt: TGTGCCAGCAGTACCCGGGGAGGGAACACCGGGGAGCTGTTTTTT

v_gene: TRBV3-1/TRBV3-2
abundance: .
j_gene: TRBJ2-5
d_gene: .
CDR3aa: CASSQDLLAGGRETQYF
CDR3nt: TGTGCCAGCAGCCAGGATCTACTAGCCGGAGGGAGAGAGACCCAGTACTTC

v_gene: TRBV24-1
abundance: .
j_gene: TRBJ2-7
d_gene: TRBD2
CDR3aa: CATSDFAASGREEQYF
CDR3nt: TGTGCCACCAGTGATTTCGCGGCTAGCGGGAGGGAAGAGCAGTACTTC

v_gene: TRBV7-3
abundance: .
j_gene: TRBJ2-1
d_gene: TRBD2
CDR3aa: CASSLSLAGRYNEQFF
CDR3nt: TGTGCCAGCAGCTTAAGTCTAGCGGGGCGGTACAATGAGCAGTTCTTC

v_gene: TRBV10-3
abundance: once
j_gene: TRBJ2-5
d_gene: TRBD1
CDR3aa: CAISTGDQETQYF
CDR3nt: TGTGCCATCAGTACAGGGGACCAAGAGACCCAGTACTTC

v_gene: TRBV5-8
abundance: once
j_gene: TRBJ2-5
d_gene: TRBD1
CDR3aa: CASSRQGIQETQYF
CDR3nt: TGTGCCAGCAGCCGACAGGGGATTCAAGAGACCCAGTACTTC

v_gene: TRBV9
abundance: .
j_gene: TRBJ2-3
d_gene: TRBD1
CDR3aa: CASSVGTGTLDTQYF
CDR3nt: TGTGCCAGCAGCGTAGGGACAGGGACCTTGGATACGCAGTATTTT

v_gene: TRBV29-1
abundance: .
j_gene: TRBJ2-7
d_gene: TRBD1
CDR3aa: CSVQQGANEQYF
CDR3nt: TGCAGCGTTCAACAGGGGGCTAACGAGCAGTACTTC

v_gene: TRBV11-2
abundance: .
j_gene: TRBJ2-2
d_gene: TRBD1
CDR3aa: CASSLQGATGELFF
CDR3nt: TGTGCCAGCAGCCTACAGGGGGCGACCGGGGAGCTGTTTTTT

v_gene: TRBV11-3
abundance: .
j_gene: TRBJ1-2
d_gene: .
CDR3aa: CASSPAQGKEGYTF
CDR3nt: TGTGCCAGCAGCCCCGCCCAGGGGAAAGAAGGCTACACCTTC

v_gene: TRBV12-3/TRBV12-4
abundance: .
j_gene: TRBJ2-7
d_gene: .
CDR3aa: CASSRLHEQYF
CDR3nt: TGTGCCAGCAGTCGACTTCACGAGCAGTACTTC

v_gene: TRBV21-1
abundance: .
j_gene: TRBJ1-6
d_gene: .
CDR3aa: CASTLTGGPRYNSPLHF
CDR3nt: TGTGCCAGCACTCTAACAGGGGGCCCCCGCTATAATTCACCCCTCCACTTT

v_gene: TRBV7-9
abundance: .
j_gene: TRBJ2-1
d_gene: TRBD2
CDR3aa: CASSSKGLSGGRSYNEQFF
CDR3nt: TGTGCCAGTAGCTCTAAGGGGCTTAGCGGGGGCCGTTCCTACAATGAGCAGTTCTTC

v_gene: TRBV5-5
abundance: .
j_gene: TRBJ2-1
d_gene: TRBD2
CDR3aa: CASSFSGTRRNEQFF
CDR3nt: TGTGCCAGCAGCTTTTCCGGGACTAGGAGGAATGAGCAGTTCTTC

v_gene: TRBV10-2
abundance: .
j_gene: TRBJ1-5
d_gene: .
CDR3aa: CASSGAEGQPQHF
CDR3nt: TGCGCCAGCAGTGGGGCAGAAGGTCAGCCCCAGCATTTT

v_gene: TRBV5-1
abundance: .
j_gene: TRBJ2-1
d_gene: .
CDR3aa: CASSWPRGGKTYNEQFF
CDR3nt: TGCGCCAGCAGCTGGCCTAGAGGCGGGAAAACCTACAATGAGCAGTTCTTC

v_gene: TRBV13
abundance: .
j_gene: TRBJ1-1
d_gene: TRBD1
CDR3aa: CASSREGQGDTEAFF
CDR3nt: TGTGCCAGCAGCCGAGAGGGACAGGGCGACACTGAAGCTTTCTTT

v_gene: TRBV20-1
abundance: .
j_gene: TRBJ2-2
d_gene: .
CDR3aa: CSASPPGRGNTGELFF
CDR3nt: TGCAGTGCTAGTCCCCCCGGCAGGGGAAACACCGGGGAGCTGTTTTTT

v_gene: TRBV6-5
abundance: .
j_gene: TRBJ2-1
d_gene: TRBD2
CDR3aa: CASRTGASGKSEQFF
CDR3nt: TGTGCCAGCCGGACGGGGGCTAGCGGGAAGTCTGAGCAGTTCTTC

v_gene: TRBV3-1/TRBV3-2
abundance: .
j_gene: TRBJ2-3
d_gene: .
CDR3aa: CASSPYSGETQYF
CDR3nt: TGTGCCAGCAGCCCCTATAGTGGGGAGACGCAGTATTTT

v_gene: TRBV5-1
abundance: once
j_gene: TRBJ2-5
d_gene: .
CDR3aa: CASSLDSYQETQYF
CDR3nt: TGCGCCAGCAGCTTAGACAGTTACCAAGAGACCCAGTACTTC

v_gene: TRBV11-2
abundance: .
j_gene: TRBJ1-5
d_gene: TRBD1
CDR3aa: CASSRQGDQPQHF
CDR3nt: TGTGCCAGCAGTCGACAGGGTGATCAGCCCCAGCATTTT

v_gene: TRBV6-5
abundance: once
j_gene: TRBJ1-1
d_gene: .
CDR3aa: CASSSTGTEAFF
CDR3nt: TGTGCCAGCAGTTCCACAGGGACTGAAGCTTTCTTT

v_gene: TRBV13
abundance: once
j_gene: TRBJ2-7
d_gene: .
CDR3aa: CASSLAGGHYEQYF
CDR3nt: TGTGCCAGCAGCTTAGCGGGGGGCCACTACGAGCAGTACTTC

v_gene: TRBV28
abundance: .
j_gene: TRBJ2-5
d_gene: .
CDR3aa: CASSSGAQETQYF
CDR3nt: TGTGCCAGCAGCTCGGGAGCACAAGAGACCCAGTACTTC

v_gene: TRBV18
abundance: .
j_gene: TRBJ1-1
d_gene: TRBD1
CDR3aa: CASSPSRDRAPDHTEAFF
CDR3nt: TGTGCCAGCTCTCCGTCCCGGGACAGAGCTCCAGACCACACTGAAGCTTTCTTT

v_gene: TRBV27
abundance: .
j_gene: TRBJ1-2
d_gene: .
CDR3aa: CASSSRQGYGYTF
CDR3nt: TGTGCCAGCAGTTCTCGGCAGGGGTATGGCTACACCTTC

v_gene: TRBV6-2/TRBV6-3
abundance: .
j_gene: TRBJ2-3
d_gene: .
CDR3aa: CASSYLAGSTDTQYF
CDR3nt: TGTGCCAGCAGTTACCTTGCGGGGAGCACAGATACGCAGTATTTT

v_gene: TRBV11-3
abundance: once
j_gene: TRBJ2-2
d_gene: .
CDR3aa: CASSLGEGGTGELFF
CDR3nt: TGTGCCAGCAGCTTGGGGGAGGGGGGCACCGGGGAGCTGTTTTTT

v_gene: TRBV29-1
abundance: .
j_gene: TRBJ2-1
d_gene: TRBD1
CDR3aa: CSVTLGDRYNEQFF
CDR3nt: TGCAGCGTAACTTTAGGGGACAGATACAATGAGCAGTTCTTC

v_gene: TRBV29-1
abundance: .
j_gene: TRBJ2-7
d_gene: .
CDR3aa: CSVEGSLAPSYEQYF
CDR3nt: TGCAGCGTTGAGGGCTCACTAGCACCTAGCTACGAGCAGTACTTC

v_gene: TRBV10-3
abundance: .
j_gene: TRBJ2-2
d_gene: TRBD2
CDR3aa: CAISESASGNTGELFF
CDR3nt: TGTGCCATCAGTGAGTCGGCTAGCGGCAACACCGGGGAGCTGTTTTTT

v_gene: TRBV29-1
abundance: .
j_gene: TRBJ1-2
d_gene: TRBD1
CDR3aa: CSVGTDYGYTF
CDR3nt: TGCAGCGTGGGGACAGACTATGGCTACACCTTC

v_gene: TRBV28
abundance: .
j_gene: TRBJ1-6
d_gene: TRBD1
CDR3aa: CASSFLTGTGASNSPLHF
CDR3nt: TGTGCCAGCAGTTTCCTTACTGGGACAGGGGCTTCTAATTCACCCCTCCACTTT

v_gene: TRBV6-2/TRBV6-3
abundance: .
j_gene: TRBJ2-7
d_gene: .
CDR3aa: CASSYSLRDSLEQYF
CDR3nt: TGTGCCAGCAGTTACTCGCTCCGGGATAGCCTCGAGCAGTACTTC

v_gene: TRBV6-5
abundance: .
j_gene: TRBJ2-5
d_gene: TRBD2
CDR3aa: CASSRQRGSQETQYF
CDR3nt: TGTGCCAGCAGTAGGCAGCGGGGGAGCCAAGAGACCCAGTACTTC

v_gene: TRBV6-5
abundance: .
j_gene: TRBJ1-1
d_gene: .
CDR3aa: CASSYEGMNTEAFF
CDR3nt: TGTGCCAGCAGTTACGAGGGTATGAACACTGAAGCTTTCTTT

v_gene: TRBV2
abundance: few
j_gene: TRBJ2-1
d_gene: TRBD1
CDR3aa: CASSDHRGVNYNEQFF
CDR3nt: TGTGCCAGCAGTGATCACAGGGGTGTTAACTACAATGAGCAGTTCTTC

v_gene: TRBV15
abundance: .
j_gene: TRBJ2-5
d_gene: .
CDR3aa: CATAQGRGSETQYF
CDR3nt: TGTGCCACCGCCCAGGGGCGGGGGTCCGAGACCCAGTACTTC

v_gene: TRBV5-1
abundance: few
j_gene: TRBJ1-1
d_gene: .
CDR3aa: CASSLEGTMNTEAFF
CDR3nt: TGCGCCAGCAGCTTGGAAGGGACAATGAACACTGAAGCTTTCTTT

v_gene: TRBV3-1/TRBV3-2
abundance: .
j_gene: TRBJ2-1
d_gene: TRBD1
CDR3aa: CASSLASWTGLYNEQFF
CDR3nt: TGTGCCAGCAGCCTTGCCTCTTGGACAGGGCTCTACAATGAGCAGTTCTTC